This T cell receptor beta chain is drawn from a study of cytomegalovirus exposure and HLA in healthy donors. Study results and caveats: DRB1 showed the most TCR associations and HLA-C the fewest in a later analysis, as rates varied by HLA locus. A later analysis linked more than 15,000 TCR beta sequences to HLA alleles at 0.05 false discovery rate.

CDR3 length: 14 residues. The germline gives CDR1 SGHDT, CDR2 YYEEEE. V dropped 6 bases and J dropped 5 bases, with 14 bases sitting between them. Comments on this clone: Its target is unknown.

The PCR was carried out with 60 Vbeta primers and 13 Jbeta primers. Sequencing was performed with immunoSEQ multiplex PCR; in TCRdb, only in-frame clones are kept and a portion is missing. The table includes some 200,000 clones, more than 85% detected once. The chain couples TRBV5-6 to TRBJ2-2, with D uncertain. What was sequenced was PBMCs. The sequence was collected from a woman under 30 in good health and CMV-seronegative. The CDR3 is CASTPRSWTGELFF. The CDR3 region has the DNA TGTGCCAGCACCCCCCGCAGTTGGACCGGGGAGCTGTTTTTT.